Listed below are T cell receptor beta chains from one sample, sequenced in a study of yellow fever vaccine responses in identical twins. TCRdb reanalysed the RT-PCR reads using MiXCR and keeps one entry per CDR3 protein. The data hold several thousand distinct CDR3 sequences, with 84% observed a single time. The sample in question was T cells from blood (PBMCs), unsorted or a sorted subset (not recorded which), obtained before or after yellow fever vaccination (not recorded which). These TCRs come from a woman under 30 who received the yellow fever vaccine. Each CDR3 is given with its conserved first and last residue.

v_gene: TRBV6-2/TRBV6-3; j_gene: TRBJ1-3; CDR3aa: CASNPEPSLNTIYF
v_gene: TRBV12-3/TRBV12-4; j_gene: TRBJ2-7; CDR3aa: CASRARQLSYEQYF
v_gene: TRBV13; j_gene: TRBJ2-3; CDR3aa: CASSLSRRQGALDTQYF
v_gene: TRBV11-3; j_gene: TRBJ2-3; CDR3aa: CASSPQTPYSTDTQYF
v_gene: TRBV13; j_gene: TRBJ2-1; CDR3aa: CASGERTSSYNEQFF
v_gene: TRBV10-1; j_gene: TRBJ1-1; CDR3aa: CASSESWSSTEAFF
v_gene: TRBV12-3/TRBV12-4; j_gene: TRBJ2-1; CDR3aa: CASSLAEYNEQFF
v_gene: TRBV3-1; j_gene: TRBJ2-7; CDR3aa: CASSPLGTQAYEQYF
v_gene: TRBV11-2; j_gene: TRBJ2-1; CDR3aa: CASSSIAGVTYNEQFF
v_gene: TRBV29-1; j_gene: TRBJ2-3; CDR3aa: CSVDRELTDTQYF
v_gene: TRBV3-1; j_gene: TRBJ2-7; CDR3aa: CASSQAPRQGTYF
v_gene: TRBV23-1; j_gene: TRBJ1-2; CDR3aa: CASRDFMRRGGYGYTF
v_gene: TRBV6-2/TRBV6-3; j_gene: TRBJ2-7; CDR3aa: CASSPTRGEQYF
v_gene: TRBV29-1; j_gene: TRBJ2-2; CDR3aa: CSVLSKGGLNTGELFF
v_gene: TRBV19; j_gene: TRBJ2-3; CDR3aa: CASSLGPLRATDTQYF
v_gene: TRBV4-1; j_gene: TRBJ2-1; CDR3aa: CASSQDREVDEQFF
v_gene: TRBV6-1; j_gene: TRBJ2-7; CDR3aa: CASGGTSYEQYF
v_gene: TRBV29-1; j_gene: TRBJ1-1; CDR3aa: CSTLVGGNTEAFF
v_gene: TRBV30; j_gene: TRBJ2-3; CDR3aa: CAWSVTRTDTQYF
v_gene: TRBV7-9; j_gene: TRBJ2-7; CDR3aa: CASSWGQGAREQYF
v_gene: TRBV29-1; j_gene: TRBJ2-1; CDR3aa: CSADALIAGVYNEQFF
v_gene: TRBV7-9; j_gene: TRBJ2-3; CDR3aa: CASSLTDRAQYF
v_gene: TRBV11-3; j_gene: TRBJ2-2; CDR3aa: CASSLTVAGGSNTGELFF
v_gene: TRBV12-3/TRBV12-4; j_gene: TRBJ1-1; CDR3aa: CASSLGTGGTEAFF
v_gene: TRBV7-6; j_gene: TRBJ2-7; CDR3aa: CASSLERTGGYEQYF
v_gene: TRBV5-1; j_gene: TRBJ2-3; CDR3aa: CASSLVQGTDTQYF
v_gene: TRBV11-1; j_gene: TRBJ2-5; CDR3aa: CASSLDPSSTQETQYF